This T cell receptor (beta chain) was sequenced during a study of T cell clonotyping in hematopoietic cell transplantation. This clone showed up just once. Time point specified: recipient sample about 28 days before transplant, after cytoreduction. Trimming took 0 bases from V and 4 from J, leaving 17 bases between them. Germline-derived CDR1 and CDR2 are GTSNPN and SVGIG (reference sequence). CDR3 length equals 16 residues. Assay: immunoSEQ multiplex PCR; the TCRdb copy retains only in-frame clones and omits some. The sample comprises approximately 9,300 clones, about nine tenths of which are singletons, and under 15% rests with the top ten.

The chain carries TRBV30 and TRBJ2-3, with D perhaps TRBD2 (5 bases). The receptor was derived from a woman aged 50 to 60 with chronic myeloid leukemia. Some clones in this sample may be carry-over from other donors' samples. The sample consisted of peripheral blood mononuclear cells, taken before stem cell transplant. The CDR3 nucleotides are TGTGCCTGGAGTGTACGGGGTACCAGTATCCCAGATACGCAGTATTTT. Translated: CAWSVRGTSIPDTQYF.